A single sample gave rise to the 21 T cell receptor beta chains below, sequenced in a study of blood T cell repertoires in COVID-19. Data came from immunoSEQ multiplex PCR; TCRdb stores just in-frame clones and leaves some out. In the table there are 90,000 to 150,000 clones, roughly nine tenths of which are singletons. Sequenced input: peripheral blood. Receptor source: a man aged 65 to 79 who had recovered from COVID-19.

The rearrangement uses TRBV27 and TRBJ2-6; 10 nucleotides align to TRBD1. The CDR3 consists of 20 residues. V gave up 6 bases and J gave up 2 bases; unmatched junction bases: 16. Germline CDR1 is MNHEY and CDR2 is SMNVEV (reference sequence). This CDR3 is CASSPLEDDRGLTGANVLTF. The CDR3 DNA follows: TGTGCCAGCAGCCCCCTCGAGGACGACAGGGGGCTCACTGGGGCCAACGTCCTGACTTTC.

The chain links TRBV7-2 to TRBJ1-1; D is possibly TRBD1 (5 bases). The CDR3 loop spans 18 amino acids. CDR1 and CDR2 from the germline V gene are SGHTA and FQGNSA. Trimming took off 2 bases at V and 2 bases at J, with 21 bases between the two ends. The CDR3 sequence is CASSLRSPVGGFNTEAFF. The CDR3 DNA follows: TGTGCCAGCAGCTTACGGTCCCCAGTGGGGGGGTTTAACACTGAAGCTTTCTTT.

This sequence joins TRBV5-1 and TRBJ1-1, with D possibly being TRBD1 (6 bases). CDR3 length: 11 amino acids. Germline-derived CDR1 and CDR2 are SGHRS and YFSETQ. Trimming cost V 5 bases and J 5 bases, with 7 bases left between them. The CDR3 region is CASRGQTEAFF. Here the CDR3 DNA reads TGCGCCAGCAGGGGACAAACTGAAGCTTTCTTT.

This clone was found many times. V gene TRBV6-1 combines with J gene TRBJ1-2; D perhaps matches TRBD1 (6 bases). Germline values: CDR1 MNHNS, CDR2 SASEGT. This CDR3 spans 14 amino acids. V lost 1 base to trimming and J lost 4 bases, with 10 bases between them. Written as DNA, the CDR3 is TGTGCCAGCAGTGAAGACAGGGTTGGCTATGGCTACACCTTC. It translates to CASSEDRVGYGYTF.

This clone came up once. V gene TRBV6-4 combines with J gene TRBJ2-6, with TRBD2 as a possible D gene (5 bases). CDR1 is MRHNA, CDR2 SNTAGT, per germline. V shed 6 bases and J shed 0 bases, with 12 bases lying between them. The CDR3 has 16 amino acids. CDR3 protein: CASRGDRGSGANVLTF. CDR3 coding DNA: TGTGCCAGCAGAGGAGACCGGGGCTCTGGGGCCAACGTCCTGACTTTC.

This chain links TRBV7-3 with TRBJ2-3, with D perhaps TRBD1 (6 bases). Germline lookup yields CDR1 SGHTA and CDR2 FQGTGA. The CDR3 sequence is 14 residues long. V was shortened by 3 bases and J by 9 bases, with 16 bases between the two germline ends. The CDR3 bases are TGTGCCAGCAGCTTGCAGCCAGGGGATGGCACGCAGTATTTT. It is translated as CASSLQPGDGTQYF.

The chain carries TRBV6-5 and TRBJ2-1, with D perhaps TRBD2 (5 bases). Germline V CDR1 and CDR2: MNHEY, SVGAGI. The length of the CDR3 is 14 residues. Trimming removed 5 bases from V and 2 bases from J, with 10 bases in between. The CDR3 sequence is CASSLFGAYNEQFF. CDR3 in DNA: TGTGCCAGCAGTCTCTTCGGGGCCTACAATGAGCAGTTCTTC.

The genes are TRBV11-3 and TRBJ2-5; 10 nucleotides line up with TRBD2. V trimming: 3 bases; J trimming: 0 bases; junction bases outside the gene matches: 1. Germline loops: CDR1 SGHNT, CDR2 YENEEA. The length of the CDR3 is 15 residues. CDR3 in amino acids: CASSFSGRNQETQYF. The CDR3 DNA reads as TGTGCCAGCAGCTTTAGCGGGAGGAACCAAGAGACCCAGTACTTC.

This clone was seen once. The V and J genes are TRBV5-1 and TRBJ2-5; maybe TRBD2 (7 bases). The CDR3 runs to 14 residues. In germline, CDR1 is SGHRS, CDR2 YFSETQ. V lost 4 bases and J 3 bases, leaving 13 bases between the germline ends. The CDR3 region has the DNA TGCGCCAGCAGCCCCAGGGGAGGGGAAGAGACCCAGTACTTC. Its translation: CASSPRGGEETQYF.

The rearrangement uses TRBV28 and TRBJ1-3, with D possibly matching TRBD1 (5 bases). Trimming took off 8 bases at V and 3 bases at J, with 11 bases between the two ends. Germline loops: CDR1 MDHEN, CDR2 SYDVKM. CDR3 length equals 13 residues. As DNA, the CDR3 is TGTGCCAGCCTCAGGGAAAGTGGAAACACCATATATTTT. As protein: CASLRESGNTIYF.

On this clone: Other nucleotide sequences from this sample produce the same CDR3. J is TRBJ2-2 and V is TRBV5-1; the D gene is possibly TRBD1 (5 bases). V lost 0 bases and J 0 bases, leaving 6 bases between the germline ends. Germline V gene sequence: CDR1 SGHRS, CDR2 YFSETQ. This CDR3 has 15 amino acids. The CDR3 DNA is TGCGCCAGCAGCTTGGCAGGGCCGAACACCGGGGAGCTGTTTTTT. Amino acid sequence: CASSLAGPNTGELFF.

The CDR3 sequence is CASRDNTLQQFF. Here the CDR3 DNA reads TGTGCCAGCAGAGACAATACTTTGCAGCAGTTCTTC. The rearrangement links TRBV6-5 to TRBJ2-1; D gene ambiguous. The CDR3 totals 12 residues. V lost 6 bases to trimming and J lost 11 bases, with 14 bases between them. Germline V gives CDR1 MNHEY, CDR2 SVGAGI.

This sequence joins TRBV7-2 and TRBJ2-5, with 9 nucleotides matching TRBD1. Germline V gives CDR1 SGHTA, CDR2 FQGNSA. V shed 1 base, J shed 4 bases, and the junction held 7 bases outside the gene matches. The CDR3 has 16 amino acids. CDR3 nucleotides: TGTGCCAGCAGCTTAGAAGACAGGGGGAGACGAGAGACCCAGTACTTC. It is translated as CASSLEDRGRRETQYF. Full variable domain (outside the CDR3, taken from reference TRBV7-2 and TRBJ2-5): GAGVSQSPSNKVTEKGKDVELRCDPISGHTALYWYRQSLGQGLEFLIYFQGNSAPDKSGLPSDRFSAERTGGSVSTLTIQRTQQEDSAVYLCASSLEDRGRRETQYFGPGTRLLVL.

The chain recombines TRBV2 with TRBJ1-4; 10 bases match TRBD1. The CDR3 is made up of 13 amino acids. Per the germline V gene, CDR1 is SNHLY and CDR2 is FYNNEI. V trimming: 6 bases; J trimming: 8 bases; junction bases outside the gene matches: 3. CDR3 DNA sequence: TGTGCCAGCAGGACAGGGGGCGGGGAAAAACTGTTTTTT. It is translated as CASRTGGGEKLFF. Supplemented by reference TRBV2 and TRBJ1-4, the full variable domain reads EPEVTQTPSHQVTQMGQEVILRCVPISNHLYFYWYRQILGQKVEFLVSFYNNEISEKSEIFDDQFSVERPDGSNFTLKIRSTKLEDSAMYFCASRTGGGEKLFFGSGTQLSVL.

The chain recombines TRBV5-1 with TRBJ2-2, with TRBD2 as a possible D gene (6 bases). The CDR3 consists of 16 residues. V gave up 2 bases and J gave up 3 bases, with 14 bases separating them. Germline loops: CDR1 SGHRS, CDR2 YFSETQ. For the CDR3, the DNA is TGCGCCAGCAGCTTCGGGGGACCGTGGGACACCGGGGAGCTGTTTTTT. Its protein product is CASSFGGPWDTGELFF.

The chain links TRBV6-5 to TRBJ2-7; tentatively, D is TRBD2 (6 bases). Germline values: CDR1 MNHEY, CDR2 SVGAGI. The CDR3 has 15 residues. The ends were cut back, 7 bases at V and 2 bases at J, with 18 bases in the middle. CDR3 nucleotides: TGTGCCAGCACCCGCGGGACCCCTGGGACCTACGAGCAGTACTTC. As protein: CASTRGTPGTYEQYF.

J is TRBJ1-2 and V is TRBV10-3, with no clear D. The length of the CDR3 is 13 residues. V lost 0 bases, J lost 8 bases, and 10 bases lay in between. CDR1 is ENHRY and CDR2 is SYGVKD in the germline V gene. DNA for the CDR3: TGTGCCATCAGTGAGTCCGCTCCGAGGGGCTACACCTTC. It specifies CAISESAPRGYTF.

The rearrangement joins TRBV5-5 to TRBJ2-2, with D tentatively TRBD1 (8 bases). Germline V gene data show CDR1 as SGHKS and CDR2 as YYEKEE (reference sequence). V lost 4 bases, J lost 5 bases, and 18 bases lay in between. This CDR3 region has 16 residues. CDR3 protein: CASSRGGTGNTGELFF. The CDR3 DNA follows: TGTGCCAGCAGCCGGGGAGGGACAGGTAATACCGGGGAGCTGTTTTTT.

CDR3 bases: TGTGCCAGCAGTGACCTGCGGACAGGGCGGGACACCATATATTTT. This gives the protein CASSDLRTGRDTIYF. The genes are TRBV2 and TRBJ1-3, with 8 bases aligning to TRBD1. This CDR3 contains 15 residues. V dropped 3 bases and J dropped 8; count of bases not matched to a gene: 9. Looked up from germline, CDR1 is SNHLY and CDR2 is FYNNEI. The variable domain in full, with the rest retrieved from reference TRBV2 and TRBJ1-3, is EPEVTQTPSHQVTQMGQEVILRCVPISNHLYFYWYRQILGQKVEFLVSFYNNEISEKSEIFDDQFSVERPDGSNFTLKIRSTKLEDSAMYFCASSDLRTGRDTIYFGEGSWLTVV.

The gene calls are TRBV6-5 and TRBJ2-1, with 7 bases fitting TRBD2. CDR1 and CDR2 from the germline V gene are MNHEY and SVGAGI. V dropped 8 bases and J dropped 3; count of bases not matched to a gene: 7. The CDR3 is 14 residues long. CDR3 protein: CASLSPGGYNEQFF. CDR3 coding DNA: TGTGCCAGCTTATCGCCGGGGGGCTACAATGAGCAGTTCTTC.

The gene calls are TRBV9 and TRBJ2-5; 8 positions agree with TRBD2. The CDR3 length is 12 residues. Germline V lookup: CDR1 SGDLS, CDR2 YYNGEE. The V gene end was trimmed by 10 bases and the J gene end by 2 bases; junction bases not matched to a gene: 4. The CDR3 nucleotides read TGTGCCGGCGCGGGGGGTCAAGAGACCCAGTACTTC. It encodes CAGAGGQETQYF.